This record covers a single T cell receptor beta chain. Its antigen is not known. These data are taken from a study of CD8 T cells in ankylosing spondylitis. Study outcomes and limitations: Disease-linked clones reportedly concentrated significantly in matched ankylosing spondylitis synovial fluid. In peripheral blood, disease-linked CD8+ clones occurred at relatively low frequencies.

Germline CDR1 and CDR2: MDHEN and SYDVKM. The CDR3 contains 19 residues. Trimming at V came to 4 bases and at J to 0 bases, leaving 12 bases not matched to a gene. Quantitative molecular-barcoded 5'-RACE generated the TCR beta libraries. TCRdb re-called the 5' RACE reads through MiXCR, storing one row per CDR3 protein. The sample lists approximately 300,000 distinct CDR3 sequences, around 19% seen once, with around 7.8% in the top ten. The V gene is TRBV28, the J gene TRBJ2-6; 7 bases are shared with TRBD2. Sample: blood, either unsorted or a sorted T cell fraction (not recorded which). This receptor was obtained from a male donor with ankylosing spondylitis or in good health (not recorded which). CDR3 DNA sequence: TGTGCCAGCAGTTCACCAGCGGGGATAACGTACTCTGGGGCCAACGTCCTGACTTTC. The encoded protein is CASSSPAGITYSGANVLTF.